The 20 T cell receptor beta chains reported below all come from one sample, sequenced in a study of cytomegalovirus exposure and HLA in healthy donors. PCR primers comprised 60 Vbeta and 13 Jbeta primers. TCRdb's copy holds only in-frame clones and misses some; the assay was immunoSEQ multiplex PCR. The table shows about 120,000 clones, with more than 60% occurring only once. Sequenced material: PBMCs. These receptors were collected from a woman aged 40 to 55 in good health and CMV-seropositive.

V usage is TRBV6-5 and J usage is TRBJ1-2; D ambiguous. The CDR3 length is 16 residues. The germline V gene has CDR1 MNHEY and CDR2 SVGAGI. With 3 bases removed from V and 3 bases from J, the gap between germline ends came to 17 bases. CDR3 nucleotides: TGTGCCAGCAGTTATGGGTTTCAGGTGGGCGACTATGGCTACACCTTC. The encoded protein is CASSYGFQVGDYGYTF.

The V gene is TRBV27, the J gene TRBJ2-3; D perhaps matches TRBD2 (5 bases). This CDR3 comprises 16 residues. Per germline, CDR1 MNHEY and CDR2 SMNVEV (reference sequence). V shed 3 bases and J shed 0 bases, with 13 bases lying between them. This CDR3 is CASSFRGRGSTDTQYF. The CDR3, as DNA: TGTGCCAGCAGTTTTAGAGGGAGAGGGAGCACAGATACGCAGTATTTT.

This clone was counted a few times. The CDR3 DNA reads TGTGCCAGCAGCCTGACAGACTTGGTAGTAGGGACCCAGTACTTC. It encodes CASSLTDLVVGTQYF. This chain links TRBV28 with TRBJ2-5; perhaps TRBD1 as D (5 bases). The CDR3 covers 15 residues. With 6 bases removed from V and 7 bases from J, the gap between germline ends came to 21 bases. CDR1 is MDHEN, CDR2 SYDVKM, per germline.

The count of this clone is one. V and J are TRBV11-2 and TRBJ1-2; 8 bases are a match to TRBD1. CDR3 length: 14 amino acids. V lost 5 bases, J lost 4 bases, and 6 bases stayed unmatched. Germline V gene sequence: CDR1 SGHAT, CDR2 FQNNGV. CDR3 region: CASSPGQGGYGYTF. CDR3 in DNA: TGTGCCAGCAGCCCCGGACAGGGCGGCTATGGCTACACCTTC. Supplemented by reference TRBV11-2 and TRBJ1-2, the full variable domain reads EAGVAQSPRYKIIEKRQSVAFWCNPISGHATLYWYQQILGQGPKLLIQFQNNGVVDDSQLPKDRFSAERLKGVDSTLKIQPAKLEDSAVYLCASSPGQGGYGYTFGSGTRLTVV.

V gene TRBV2 combines with J gene TRBJ1-4; D perhaps matches TRBD1 (6 bases). V lost 7 bases and J lost 8, with 14 bases in between. Germline lookup yields CDR1 SNHLY and CDR2 FYNNEI. The length of the CDR3 is 13 residues. CDR3 residues: CASIGGVYEKLFF. For the CDR3, the DNA is TGTGCCAGCATAGGGGGGGTCTACGAAAAACTGTTTTTT.

The chain joins TRBV28 to TRBJ1-5; D call uncertain. The CDR3 has 14 amino acids. Germline V gene data show CDR1 as MDHEN and CDR2 as SYDVKM. V dropped 6 bases and J dropped 9 bases, with 18 bases sitting between them. CDR3 sequence: CASSPGGVGSPQHF. CDR3 bases: TGTGCCAGCAGCCCTGGCGGGGTCGGGTCGCCCCAGCATTTT.

The V call is TRBV2, the J call TRBJ1-1; possibly TRBD1 for D (6 bases). The CDR3 consists of 14 residues. The germline CDR1 and CDR2 sequences are SNHLY and FYNNEI. V lost 5 bases and J 3 bases, leaving 13 bases between the germline ends. The CDR3 region has the DNA TGTGCCAGCAGTAAACAGGGATCGGACACTGAAGCTTTCTTT. Residues: CASSKQGSDTEAFF.

The chain is built from TRBV19 and TRBJ2-1; 11 bases are shared with TRBD2. CDR3 length: 15 residues. The J segment lost 5 bases and the V segment lost 2 bases, leaving 2 bases of the junction unmatched. Germline V lookup: CDR1 LNHDA, CDR2 SQIVND (reference sequence). Here the CDR3 reads CASSITSGGNNEQFF. DNA of the CDR3: TGTGCCAGTAGTATAACTAGCGGGGGAAACAATGAGCAGTTCTTC.

J is TRBJ2-3 and V is TRBV5-1, with D perhaps TRBD1 (5 bases). CDR3 length equals 12 residues. The germline gives CDR1 SGHRS, CDR2 YFSETQ. Trimming cost V 7 bases and J 3 bases, with 9 bases left between them. This chain's CDR3 is CASSKGTDTQYF. CDR3 nucleotide sequence: TGCGCCAGCTCGAAGGGGACAGATACGCAGTATTTT.

The chain combines TRBV7-6 with TRBJ2-1, with D possibly being TRBD2 (6 bases). The CDR3 is 14 residues long. Germline CDR1 SGHVS, CDR2 FNYEAQ. Deletions cut 6 bases from V and 4 bases from J, with 13 bases between. As DNA, the CDR3 is TGTGCCAGCAGTCCAGCGGGTTTTTACAATGAGCAGTTCTTC. Translation: CASSPAGFYNEQFF. Full variable domain (remainder filled in from reference TRBV7-6 and TRBJ2-1): GAGVSQSPRYKVTKRGQDVALRCDPISGHVSLYWYRQALGQGPEFLTYFNYEAQQDKSGLPNDRFSAERPEGSISTLTIQRTEQRDSAMYRCASSPAGFYNEQFFGPGTRLTVL.

This clone has just a few counts. The chain links TRBV6-6 to TRBJ1-1; the D is unclear. Trimming took off 0 bases at V and 3 bases at J, with 8 bases between the two ends. Germline values: CDR1 MNHNY, CDR2 SVGAGI (reference sequence). The CDR3 consists of 14 residues. CDR3 sequence (DNA): TGTGCCAGCAGTTACTCGAGGGAGTACACTGAAGCTTTCTTT. Translated: CASSYSREYTEAFF.

CDR3 amino acids: CASSPGGARNTEAFF. The CDR3 nucleotides read TGCGCCAGCAGCCCGGGGGGGGCCAGGAACACTGAAGCTTTCTTT. J is TRBJ1-1 and V is TRBV5-1; D might be TRBD1 (6 bases). The CDR3 runs to 15 residues. In germline, CDR1 is SGHRS, CDR2 YFSETQ. V gave up 4 bases and J gave up 1 base, with 14 bases separating them.

The CDR3: CASSPDRTQPSSYTF. In DNA, the CDR3 is TGTGCCAGCAGCCCTGACAGGACCCAGCCCTCAAGCTACACCTTC. The chain uses TRBV5-4 and TRBJ1-2; tentatively, D is TRBD1 (6 bases). This CDR3 spans 15 amino acids. The germline V and J ends were trimmed by 4 bases and 9 bases, with 22 bases remaining between them. CDR1 SGHNT and CDR2 YYREEE come from the germline V gene (reference sequence). Supplemented by reference TRBV5-4 and TRBJ1-2, the full variable domain reads ETGVTQSPTHLIKTRGQQVTLRCSSQSGHNTVSWYQQALGQGPQFIFQYYREEENGRGNFPPRFSGLQFPNYSSELNVNALELDDSALYLCASSPDRTQPSSYTFGSGTRLTVV.

This clone was observed a few times. The J gene is TRBJ2-1, the V gene TRBV10-1; TRBD2 matches at 8 bases. The CDR3 covers 14 residues. Germline-derived CDR1 and CDR2 are WNHNN and SYGVQD (reference sequence). V was clipped by 4 bases and J by 10 bases; unmatched bases: 9. DNA of the CDR3: TGCGCCAGCAGTGTTGGCGGGGGGCGTTTGGAGCAGTTCTTC. This encodes CASSVGGGRLEQFF.

This clone came up a few times. This chain links TRBV5-1 with TRBJ1-2; 10 positions match TRBD1. J gave up 7 bases and V 4 bases, and 10 bases lay outside the gene matches. The CDR3 covers 15 residues. In germline, CDR1 is SGHRS, CDR2 YFSETQ. CDR3 nucleotide sequence: TGCGCCAGCAGCCTGACAGGGGGCGCTTCGGGTGGCTACACCTTC. It is translated as CASSLTGGASGGYTF.

This clone was counted only a few times. J is TRBJ2-7 and V is TRBV5-6; TRBD1 matches at 10 bases. The length of the CDR3 is 15 residues. Germline V gives CDR1 SGHDT, CDR2 YYEEEE. The trim removed 4 bases at V and 7 bases at J, leaving 11 bases unmatched. CDR3 in amino acids: CASSPGQGGLGEQYF. For the CDR3, the DNA is TGTGCCAGCAGCCCCGGACAGGGGGGCCTGGGAGAGCAGTACTTC.

The rearrangement uses TRBV15 and TRBJ2-7, with D possibly TRBD2 on 6 matching bases. The V gene lost 5 bases and the J gene lost 4 bases, with 15 bases spanning the gap. This CDR3 has 14 amino acids. Per the germline V gene, CDR1 is LNHNV and CDR2 is YYDKDF (reference sequence). DNA for the CDR3: TGTGCCACCAGCCTCGACCGGGGAGGTTACGAGCAGTACTTC. Its protein is CATSLDRGGYEQYF.

CDR3: CASSPPDRGNTEAFF. The CDR3 DNA reads TGTGCCAGCAGTCCCCCCGACAGGGGGAACACTGAAGCTTTCTTT. The J gene is TRBJ1-1, the V gene TRBV28; 8 nucleotides align to TRBD1. V dropped 5 bases and J dropped 1; count of bases not matched to a gene: 6. This CDR3 region has 15 residues. Germline assignment: CDR1 MDHEN and CDR2 SYDVKM.

This sequence joins TRBV18 and TRBJ2-2, with D tentatively TRBD2 (6 bases). Germline loops: CDR1 KGHSH, CDR2 LQKENI. The V end was cut by 2 bases, the J end by 1 base, with 8 bases between. This CDR3 is built from 15 residues. In nucleotides, the CDR3 is TGTGCCAGCTCACCAGGGCGGGGGAACACCGGGGAGCTGTTTTTT. Its protein product is CASSPGRGNTGELFF.

CDR3 sequence: CASGKGLAEETQYF. CDR3 DNA: TGTGCCAGTGGCAAGGGACTAGCTGAAGAGACCCAGTACTTC. The chain couples TRBV19 to TRBJ2-5; 9 nucleotides agree with TRBD2. J was trimmed by 3 bases and V by 8 bases; bases with no gene match: 7. CDR1 is LNHDA and CDR2 is SQIVND in the germline V gene (reference sequence). The CDR3 length is 14 residues.